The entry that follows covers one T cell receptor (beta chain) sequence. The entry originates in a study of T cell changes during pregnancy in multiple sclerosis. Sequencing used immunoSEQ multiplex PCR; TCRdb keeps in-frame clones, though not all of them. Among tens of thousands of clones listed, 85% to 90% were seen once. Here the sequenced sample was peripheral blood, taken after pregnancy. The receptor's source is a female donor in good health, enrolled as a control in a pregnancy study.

The chain's CDR3 is CASSWGGEVSLGTEAFF. For the CDR3, the DNA is TGTGCCAGCAGCTGGGGGGGAGAGGTTTCTCTCGGGACTGAAGCTTTCTTT. The genes are TRBV5-6 and TRBJ1-1; TRBD1 might be the D (5 bases). V was clipped by 3 bases and J by 5 bases, with 23 bases between them. CDR3 size: 17 residues. CDR1 is SGHDT and CDR2 is YYEEEE in the germline V gene.